The 10 T cell receptor beta chains reported below all come from one sample, sequenced in a study of long-term antiretroviral therapy in people with HIV. This was the immunoSEQ v3.0 assay at survey level. Some clones are missing from TCRdb's copy, which holds only in-frame ones; the method was immunoSEQ multiplex PCR. The data show 15,000 to 20,000 clones, around nine tenths seen once. Sequencing used unsorted PBMCs, obtained 0.5 years after starting antiretroviral therapy. The receptor set was obtained from a middle-aged man with HIV.

V and J are TRBV4-3 and TRBJ2-3; 8 positions agree with TRBD1. Trimming removed 0 bases from V and 5 bases from J; junction bases left unmatched: 13. This CDR3 is built from 18 residues. Germline V gene data show CDR1 as LGHNA and CDR2 as YSLEER. The CDR3 nucleotides are TGCGCCAGCAGCCAAGAGGGCCCCGGGACAGGTCCTGGAGATACGCAGTATTTT. Translation gives CASSQEGPGTGPGDTQYF.

This clone appeared a few times. The CDR3 region is CASSLRGQDHQPQHF. CDR3 in DNA: TGTGCCAGCAGTTTACGGGGACAGGATCATCAGCCCCAGCATTTT. The chain employs TRBV28 and TRBJ1-5; 8 positions match TRBD1. With V trimmed by 2 bases and J by 5 bases, 5 bases remained unmatched. The CDR3 consists of 15 residues. Germline CDR1 reads MDHEN; CDR2 reads SYDVKM.

The CDR3, as DNA: TGCGCCAGCTCACTTCAGGGTAAGAATGAGCAGTTCTTC. It is translated as CASSLQGKNEQFF. The rearrangement joins TRBV5-1 to TRBJ2-1; D is perhaps TRBD1 (5 bases). Germline V gene sequence: CDR1 SGHRS, CDR2 YFSETQ. CDR3 length equals 13 residues. Trimming took 7 bases from V and 7 from J, leaving 15 bases between them.

The chain links TRBV15 to TRBJ2-7; TRBD2 is a possible D gene (6 bases). Germline CDR1 reads LNHNV; CDR2 reads YYDKDF (reference sequence). The V and J ends lost 3 bases and 9 bases respectively, with 18 bases between them. The CDR3 length is 14 residues. Written as DNA, the CDR3 is TGTGCCACCAGCAGCACTGGGACTCTAAGAGGGCAGTACTTC. Its translation: CATSSTGTLRGQYF.

The CDR3: CASSTRTGPGYTF. The CDR3 DNA reads as TGTGCCAGCAGTACCCGGACAGGTCCTGGCTACACCTTC. The chain recombines TRBV27 with TRBJ1-2; 7 nucleotides line up with TRBD1. V lost 5 bases, J lost 7 bases, and 7 bases stayed unmatched. The CDR3 runs to 13 residues. CDR1 and CDR2 from the germline V gene are MNHEY and SMNVEV (reference sequence).

This chain joins TRBV7-2 and TRBJ1-1; 9 nucleotides match TRBD1. The CDR3 sequence is 14 residues long. Trimming at V came to 3 bases and at J to 6 bases, leaving 5 bases not matched to a gene. Germline lookup yields CDR1 SGHTA and CDR2 FQGNSA. The CDR3 sequence: CASSLTGGKSEAFF. The CDR3 DNA reads as TGTGCCAGCAGCTTGACAGGGGGTAAATCTGAAGCTTTCTTT. Drawing the rest from reference TRBV7-2 and TRBJ1-1, the complete variable domain is GAGVSQSPSNKVTEKGKDVELRCDPISGHTALYWYRQSLGQGLEFLIYFQGNSAPDKSGLPSDRFSAERTGGSVSTLTIQRTQQEDSAVYLCASSLTGGKSEAFFGQGTRLTVV.

V gene TRBV4-1 combines with J gene TRBJ2-7; 9 bases are shared with TRBD1. Germline assignment: CDR1 MGHRA and CDR2 YSYEKL. The CDR3 spans 17 residues. Trimming took 4 bases from V and 5 from J; bases not matched to a gene: 15. The CDR3: CASSPSGTGYIGDEQYF. The CDR3 DNA follows: TGCGCCAGCAGCCCCTCCGGGACAGGGTATATTGGCGACGAGCAGTACTTC.

This chain links TRBV2 with TRBJ2-3, with D unresolved. The CDR3 has 15 residues. V was trimmed by 2 bases and J by 2 bases, leaving 11 bases between them. Germline CDR1 reads SNHLY; CDR2 reads FYNNEI. In DNA form, the CDR3 reads TGTGCCAGCAGTGAACGACGGGCCCTCACAGATACGCAGTATTTT. Its protein product is CASSERRALTDTQYF. Full variable domain (missing parts from reference TRBV2 and TRBJ2-3): EPEVTQTPSHQVTQMGQEVILRCVPISNHLYFYWYRQILGQKVEFLVSFYNNEISEKSEIFDDQFSVERPDGSNFTLKIRSTKLEDSAMYFCASSERRALTDTQYFGPGTRLTVL.

V is TRBV18 and J is TRBJ2-5; D unclear. V gave up 2 bases and J gave up 1 base, with 14 bases separating them. The CDR3 length is 16 residues. Germline V CDR1 and CDR2: KGHSH, LQKENI. CDR3 nucleotide sequence: TGTGCCAGCTCACCATCGCTACAGACTCCCCAAGAGACCCAGTACTTC. It encodes CASSPSLQTPQETQYF. Complete variable domain (other parts from reference TRBV18 and TRBJ2-5): NAGVMQNPRHLVRRRGQEARLRCSPMKGHSHVYWYRQLPEEGLKFMVYLQKENIIDESGMPKERFSAEFPKEGPSILRIQQVVRGDSAAYFCASSPSLQTPQETQYFGPGTRLLVL.

The chain recombines TRBV6-6 with TRBJ2-1, with 7 nucleotides matching TRBD2. V trimming: 2 bases; J trimming: 5 bases; junction bases outside the gene matches: 6. The CDR3 has 15 residues. The germline CDR1 and CDR2 sequences are MNHNY and SVGAGI (reference sequence). CDR3 coding DNA: TGTGCCAGCAGTTACCGGGCTAGCGGAAACAATGAGCAGTTCTTC. Translated: CASSYRASGNNEQFF.